These 3 T cell receptor beta chains were sequenced from one sample in a study of blood T cell repertoires in COVID-19. Sequencing used immunoSEQ multiplex PCR; TCRdb keeps in-frame clones, though not all of them. The table shows fewer than 250,000 clones, with around 84% occurring only once. Specimen: peripheral blood. These receptors were obtained from a man aged 60 to 75 with acute or convalescent COVID-19.

The V and J genes are TRBV28 and TRBJ2-3; a possible D gene is TRBD2 (5 bases). V was cut by 2 bases and J by 6 bases, with 15 bases left in between. There are 15 residues in the CDR3. The germline V gene has CDR1 MDHEN and CDR2 SYDVKM. For the CDR3, the DNA is TGTGCCAGCAGTTTAAGGGCTCCGCCGGGGGATACGCAGTATTTT. Its protein is CASSLRAPPGDTQYF. The whole variable domain, remainder taken from reference TRBV28 and TRBJ2-3, is DVKVTQSSRYLVKRTGEKVFLECVQDMDHENMFWYRQDPGLGLRLIYFSYDVKMKEKGDIPEGYSVSREKKERFSLILESASTNQTSMYLCASSLRAPPGDTQYFGPGTRLTVL.

V and J are TRBV11-2 and TRBJ2-1; 7 bases align to TRBD2. This CDR3 has 15 residues. Germline V CDR1 and CDR2: SGHAT, FQNNGV. V lost 7 bases, J lost 0 bases, and 6 bases stayed unmatched. The CDR3 sequence is CASNRGVGSYNEQFF. The DNA for the CDR3 is TGTGCCAGCAATCGGGGGGTAGGCTCCTACAATGAGCAGTTCTTC.

This chain uses TRBV19 with TRBJ1-2; no clear D gene. Trimming shortened V by 6 bases and J by 0 bases, and 26 bases separated the two germline ends. Per germline, CDR1 LNHDA and CDR2 SQIVND (reference sequence). There are 19 residues in the CDR3. The CDR3 DNA is TGTGCCAGTAGCACCCTGGCCGGGATGGGCTTACCTGCTAACTATGGCTACACCTTC. Translated, it gives CASSTLAGMGLPANYGYTF. The variable domain in full, completed from reference TRBV19 and TRBJ1-2, reads DGGITQSPKYLFRKEGQNVTLSCEQNLNHDAMYWYRQDPGQGLRLIYYSQIVNDFQKGDIAEGYSVSREKKESFPLTVTSAQKNPTAFYLCASSTLAGMGLPANYGYTFGSGTRLTVV.